Below, 24 T cell receptor beta chains from the same sample are listed, as sequenced in a study of tumor-infiltrating lymphocytes in localized non-small cell lung cancer. Clones were sequenced by immunoSEQ multiplex PCR, and TCRdb holds only the in-frame ones, with some missing. Of about 13,000 clones detected, approximately 85% appear once; the ten largest clones hold 15% to 20%. Sequences were obtained from lung tumor tissue. These receptors all come from a human donor with non-small cell lung cancer.

This clone was recorded only once. The V call is TRBV7-5, the J call TRBJ1-1. TRBV7-5 is a pseudogene. The CDR3 length is 19 residues. CDR3 sequence reads: CARSLVQRDSQGSNTEAFF. The CDR3 coding sequence is TGTGCCAGAAGCTTAGTCCAACGGGATTCGCAGGGATCGAACACTGAAGCTTTCTTT.

This clone was observed once. J is TRBJ2-3 and V is TRBV7-3, with 11 bases identical to TRBD2. CDR1 is SGHTA, CDR2 FQGTGA, per germline. Trimming took 5 bases from V and 1 from J; bases not matched to a gene: 2. The CDR3 runs 15 residues. DNA of the CDR3: TGTGCCAGCAGCGAGACTAGCGGGGGCACAGATACGCAGTATTTT. Translation gives CASSETSGGTDTQYF.

This clone came up a few times. The chain recombines TRBV5-1 with TRBJ1-6; D is unclear. The V end was cut by 0 bases, the J end by 7 bases, with 14 bases between. Germline lookup yields CDR1 SGHRS and CDR2 YFSETQ. This CDR3 is built from 16 residues. CDR3 DNA: TGCGCCAGCAGCTTGGAGCGGTCCGGTGGGAATTCACCCCTCCACTTT. Residues: CASSLERSGGNSPLHF.

V gene TRBV7-9 combines with J gene TRBJ2-3, with 10 bases that match TRBD2. Looked up from germline, CDR1 is SEHNR and CDR2 is FQNEAQ (reference sequence). Losses at the gene ends were 1 base for V and 4 bases for J; bases not matched to a gene: 5. The CDR3 is 16 residues long. CDR3 in amino acids: CASSLDLGLAADTQYF. The CDR3 DNA reads as TGTGCCAGCAGCTTAGATCTCGGACTAGCGGCAGATACGCAGTATTTT.

In its sample, this clone was seen once. An end of the junction differs from the germline gene, which may be a read error. The CDR3 region is CSGITGTGGGYGHTF. CDR3 DNA sequence: TGCAGCGGTATAACCGGGACAGGGGGAGGCTATGGCCACACCTTC. The rearrangement links TRBV29-1 to TRBJ1-2; 11 nucleotides align to TRBD1. In germline, CDR1 is SQVTM, CDR2 ANQGSEA. The CDR3 runs 15 residues.

V is TRBV7-8 and J is TRBJ1-2; 7 bases are shared with TRBD1. V shed 4 bases, J shed 6 bases, and the junction held 14 bases outside the gene matches. CDR3 length: 16 amino acids. CDR1 SGHVS and CDR2 FQNEAQ come from the germline V gene. CDR3 sequence: CASSSATPRGGHGYTF. The CDR3 DNA sequence: TGTGCCAGCAGCTCCGCTACCCCAAGAGGGGGCCATGGCTACACCTTC.

This clone was observed once. The V and J genes are TRBV7-2 and TRBJ2-5; no clear D. V was pared by 5 bases and J by 7 bases, with 8 bases between. This CDR3 region has 11 residues. CDR1 SGHTA and CDR2 FQGNSA come from the germline V gene. The CDR3 spells CASSVGPTQYF. Here the CDR3 DNA reads TGTGCCAGCAGCGTCGGTCCGACCCAGTACTTC.

The chain combines TRBV28 with TRBJ1-2; 7 bases are shared with TRBD1. The CDR3 is 11 amino acids. Germline lookup yields CDR1 MDHEN and CDR2 SYDVKM. V lost 8 bases to trimming and J lost 6 bases; unmatched junction nucleotides: 3. CDR3 DNA: TGTGCCAGCGGACAGGCCAATGGCTACACCTTC. Its translation: CASGQANGYTF.

This sequence joins TRBV14 and TRBJ1-2; 10 bases are a match to TRBD1. Germline-derived CDR1 and CDR2 are SGHDN and FVKESK. V lost 5 bases, J lost 4 bases, and 7 bases stayed unmatched. CDR3 length equals 15 residues. CDR3 coding DNA: TGTGCCAGCAGCTCTTGGACAGGGGGACTCTATGGCTACACCTTC. Its translation: CASSSWTGGLYGYTF.

The gene calls are TRBV2 and TRBJ1-1, with 10 bases aligning to TRBD1. Germline CDR1 is SNHLY and CDR2 is FYNNEI. Losses at the gene ends were 6 bases for V and 5 bases for J; bases not matched to a gene: 3. The CDR3 has 13 amino acids. CDR3 sequence reads: CASSGDRGTEAFF. CDR3 coding DNA: TGTGCCAGCAGCGGGGACAGGGGAACTGAAGCTTTCTTT.

This clone has just a few counts. V and J are TRBV4-2 and TRBJ2-5; D unclear. This CDR3 region has 14 residues. The germline V gene encodes CDR1 LGHNA and CDR2 YNFKEQ. V lost 3 bases and J 4 bases, leaving 12 bases between the germline ends. CDR3 nucleotides: TGTGCCAGCAGCCAGAGTCCCGGCGGAGAGACCCAGTACTTC. This translates into CASSQSPGGETQYF.

The CDR3 protein is CASTAGREGSEQYF. CDR3 nucleotides: TGTGCCAGCACCGCGGGACGTGAAGGGAGCGAGCAGTACTTC. V gene TRBV7-8 combines with J gene TRBJ2-7, with a tentative D call TRBD2 (6 bases). This CDR3 is 14 amino acids long. The V gene's germline CDR1 is SGHVS and CDR2 FQNEAQ. V was clipped by 7 bases and J by 6 bases, with 19 bases between them.

This clone was counted between two and nine times. This chain joins TRBV7-3 and TRBJ1-1; no reliable D call. Trimming cost V 2 bases and J 1 base, with 8 bases left between them. This CDR3 is built from 14 residues. The germline gives CDR1 SGHTA, CDR2 FQGTGA. CDR3 coding DNA: TGTGCCAGCAGCTTATTAGGGCCGAACACTGAAGCTTTCTTT. Translating gives CASSLLGPNTEAFF.

This chain joins TRBV7-6 and TRBJ2-2; D gene unclear. CDR3 size: 15 residues. Trimming pared 3 bases from V and 3 bases from J, leaving 11 bases between. Per the germline V gene, CDR1 is SGHVS and CDR2 is FNYEAQ. CDR3 sequence (DNA): TGTGCCAGCAGCTTTGGCGGTGCGGACACCGGGGAGCTGTTTTTT. Translating it yields CASSFGGADTGELFF.

The CDR3 region has the DNA TGTGCCAGCAGCCAACCGTCTCTTTACGAGCAGTACTTC. Translation gives CASSQPSLYEQYF. The genes are TRBV7-8 and TRBJ2-7; D gene unclear. In germline, CDR1 is SGHVS, CDR2 FQNEAQ. V lost 5 bases to trimming and J lost 4 bases, with 12 bases between them. CDR3 length: 13 amino acids.

The chain joins TRBV4-2 to TRBJ1-5; tentative D call: TRBD1 (6 bases). Looked up from germline, CDR1 is LGHNA and CDR2 is YNFKEQ. Trimming shortened V by 0 bases and J by 4 bases, and 19 bases separated the two germline ends. The CDR3 runs to 18 residues. CDR3 DNA: TGTGCCAGCAGCCAAGATGCCGCCGCGGGGGGCGGTAATCAGCCCCAGCATTTT. Amino acid sequence: CASSQDAAAGGGNQPQHF.

A single count supports this clone. This chain connects TRBV6-1 to TRBJ1-1, with D unclear. The CDR3 length is 13 residues. V gave up 9 bases and J gave up 4 bases, with 15 bases separating them. CDR1 is MNHNS, CDR2 SASEGT, per germline. The CDR3 DNA follows: TGTGCCAGTACCTGGGAGCGCGGCACTGAAGCTTTCTTT. It translates to CASTWERGTEAFF.

This chain links TRBV13 with TRBJ1-2; TRBD1 is a possible D gene (5 bases). CDR1 and CDR2 (germline): PRHDT, FYEKMQ (reference sequence). V shed 4 bases and J shed 4 bases, with 19 bases lying between them. This CDR3 region has 16 residues. CDR3 loop: CASSSKRVGEAYGYTF. The CDR3 DNA reads as TGTGCCAGCAGCTCCAAGAGGGTAGGGGAAGCCTATGGCTACACCTTC.

The V and J genes are TRBV6-6 and TRBJ1-5, with D perhaps TRBD1 (5 bases). Per the germline V gene, CDR1 is MNHNY and CDR2 is SVGAGI (reference sequence). This CDR3 region has 15 residues. The V gene lost 2 bases and the J gene lost 7 bases, with 15 bases spanning the gap. DNA of the CDR3: TGTGCCAGCAGTTACCAAGGGGAATTTGGACAGCCCCAGCATTTT. Protein product: CASSYQGEFGQPQHF.

The J gene is TRBJ1-5, the V gene TRBV5-1; D gene unclear. The germline CDR1 and CDR2 sequences are SGHRS and YFSETQ. With 4 bases removed from V and 6 bases from J, the gap between germline ends came to 11 bases. The CDR3 is 13 amino acids. The CDR3 DNA is TGCGCCAGCAGCCCAGAGGAGGGTCAGCCCCAGCATTTT. As protein: CASSPEEGQPQHF.

This chain links TRBV6-5 with TRBJ2-3; D call uncertain. Germline loops: CDR1 MNHEY, CDR2 SVGAGI. V lost 8 bases to trimming and J lost 4 bases, with 16 bases between them. The CDR3 loop spans 14 amino acids. The DNA of the CDR3 is TGTGCCAGCGTGCCCCCCGGAACTCCAGATACGCAGTATTTT. Its translation is CASVPPGTPDTQYF.

The chain uses TRBV28 and TRBJ2-1; 9 nucleotides line up with TRBD2. This CDR3 has 16 amino acids. Germline CDR1 and CDR2: MDHEN and SYDVKM. V was clipped by 3 bases and J by 8 bases; unmatched bases: 11. The CDR3 here is CASSLTSGSIPHEQFF. CDR3 DNA: TGTGCCAGCAGTTTGACTAGCGGCTCAATTCCTCATGAGCAGTTCTTC.

This clone was seen once. V and J are TRBV28 and TRBJ2-3; the D is unclear. The CDR3 covers 15 residues. Trimming took off 6 bases at V and 6 bases at J, with 19 bases between the two ends. Germline CDR1 reads MDHEN; CDR2 reads SYDVKM. Here the CDR3 reads CASRPPGASLDTQYF. CDR3 sequence (DNA): TGTGCCAGCAGGCCCCCAGGAGCATCCCTGGATACGCAGTATTTT.

The rearrangement uses TRBV30 and TRBJ2-1, with D possibly called TRBD1 or TRBD2 (6 bases each). The germline V gene encodes CDR1 GTSNPN and CDR2 SVGIG (reference sequence). The CDR3 length is 15 residues. V shed 3 bases and J shed 0 bases, with 12 bases lying between them. CDR3 sequence reads: CAWSATGASYNEQFF. CDR3 coding DNA: TGTGCCTGGAGCGCCACGGGGGCCTCCTACAATGAGCAGTTCTTC. Full variable domain (outside the CDR3, taken from reference TRBV30 and TRBJ2-1): SQTIHQWPATLVQPVGSPLSLECTVEGTSNPNLYWYRQAAGRGLQLLFYSVGIGQISSEVPQNLSASRPQDRQFILSSKKLLLSDSGFYLCAWSATGASYNEQFFGPGTRLTVL.